This is a list of T cell receptor beta chains from one sample in a study of shared clonotypes between healthy human individuals. This table comes from immunoSEQ multiplex PCR, and its TCRdb copy is limited to in-frame clones, with some not included. The sample comprises roughly 2.4 million clones, approximately 96% of which are singletons, and around 0.13% rests with the top ten. The sequenced material came from naive CD4+ T cells sorted from blood. The receptors were gathered from a man aged 18 to 35 in good health. Each CDR3 is given with its conserved first and last residue. A D gene is named only where the DNA matches it firmly.

TRBV5-1	-	TRBJ1-2	CASSLYEGNYGYTF
TRBV2	TRBD2	TRBJ2-5	CASSASREGETQYF
TRBV6-5	TRBD2	TRBJ2-7	CASSNSGAAKREQYF
TRBV10-2	-	TRBJ2-3	CASSEYTPFTTDTQYF
TRBV20-1	-	TRBJ2-5	CSASSSGTQYF
TRBV2	-	TRBJ1-2	CASSHDSYTF
TRBV30	-	TRBJ1-4	CAWSVMGINEKLFF
TRBV9	-	TRBJ1-3	CASSPQGSSGNTIYF
TRBV10-3	-	TRBJ2-7	CAISSGFDEQYF
TRBV5-1	-	TRBJ2-1	CASSLPGALSYNEQFF
TRBV10-3	-	TRBJ2-5	CAISGGDLGGTQYF
TRBV7-8	-	TRBJ2-7	CASRSPWTGYEQYF
TRBV6-4	-	TRBJ1-5	CASSPSESSSQPQHF
TRBV30	TRBD2	TRBJ2-3	CGLAVTDTQYF
TRBV10-2	TRBD2	TRBJ2-2	CASNLADTGELFF
TRBV7-2	-	TRBJ1-3	CASSSYSGNTIYF
TRBV14	TRBD2	TRBJ2-7	CASSHSKGRGNYEQYF
TRBV10-1	-	TRBJ2-5	CASSESTGKETQYF
TRBV25-1	-	TRBJ2-6	CASSDFTGGANVLTF
TRBV27	TRBD1	TRBJ2-2	CASSPIAGGLTGELFF
TRBV29-1	-	TRBJ2-3	CSVVLDWTAPSTQYF
TRBV29-1	TRBD2	TRBJ2-2	CSVKTSGTNTGELFF
TRBV20-1	TRBD1	TRBJ1-1	CSARTGPEAFF
TRBV19	TRBD1	TRBJ1-1	CASSIGGTGVEAFF
TRBV7-9	TRBD1	TRBJ2-5	CASSLGGEGQGRETQYF
TRBV14	TRBD1	TRBJ1-1	CASSGQANTEAFF
TRBV7-8	-	TRBJ2-2	CASSLGGYTGELFF
TRBV30	-	TRBJ2-5	CAWSLGETQYF
TRBV5-1	TRBD1	TRBJ2-7	CASSSGTVSYEQYF
TRBV5-1	-	TRBJ2-7	CASSLASSFGGAPNSYEQYF
TRBV18	TRBD2	TRBJ2-3	CASSPTRQGGTDTQYF
TRBV7-2	TRBD1	TRBJ2-7	CASSLTRTGRYEQYF
TRBV5-1	TRBD1	TRBJ2-7	CASSLGGQGNEQYF
TRBV9	-	TRBJ2-7	CASSVAEGSYEQYF
TRBV19	-	TRBJ1-4	CASSRQYNEKLFF
TRBV6-5	-	TRBJ2-7	CASSYSFVGTYEQYF
TRBV5-4	TRBD2	TRBJ2-1	CASSFAPSGGYNEQFF
TRBV5-1	-	TRBJ2-3	CASSLVPARSTDTQYF
TRBV6-5	TRBD2	TRBJ2-7	CASSYNGGDSEQYF
TRBV5-1	-	TRBJ2-3	CASSLEVAATDTQYF
TRBV27	TRBD2	TRBJ2-7	CASSLSLAGVYEQYF
TRBV7-2	TRBD1	TRBJ2-3	CASSYSGTVTDTQYF
TRBV10-3	-	TRBJ2-1	CAIRAESGASYNEQFF
TRBV7-6	-	TRBJ1-2	CASSLVPGIGYGYTF
TRBV5-1	-	TRBJ1-2	CASRGLSRDIYGYTF
TRBV4-1	TRBD2	TRBJ2-1	CASSQDRASGGSSYNEQFF
TRBV5-4	TRBD2	TRBJ2-5	CASSFGLAGVQETQYF
TRBV30	-	TRBJ1-4	CAWRQNLGYNEELFF
TRBV25-1	-	TRBJ1-1	CASRDTTNTEAFF
TRBV11-2	-	TRBJ2-7	CASSLSGGVGVLLYEQYF
TRBV6-5	TRBD1	TRBJ2-5	CASRSTGGAGETQYF
TRBV5-1	-	TRBJ2-2	CASRKTNGGNTGELFF
TRBV6-5	-	TRBJ2-7	CASGFNEQYF
TRBV9	-	TRBJ1-3	CASSVYINSGNTIYF
TRBV18	TRBD2	TRBJ2-1	CASSPLIRSSGSSYNEQFF
TRBV11-2	TRBD1	TRBJ2-2	CASTQDRLGKTNTGELFF
TRBV5-1	TRBD1	TRBJ1-2	CASSLEGQGGGYTF
TRBV5-4	TRBD1	TRBJ1-1	CASSSYRGFNTEAFF